The present T cell receptor (beta chain) was sequenced within a study of molecular identifiers for immune sequencing clone quantification. The study, taken as a whole, reports: Over 98% of effector molecules, but under 1% in naive cells, were held by clones with more than 20 RNA copies.

Sorting captured naive CD8 T cells as CD8+CD4-CCR7+CD45RA+. TCRdb reprocessed the PCR reads with MiXCR, giving one entry per CDR3 protein. The data show around 300,000 distinct CDR3 sequences, about a quarter seen once. In this sample, this clonotype turned up a few times. Its cognate antigen is unknown. In germline, CDR1 is SEHNR, CDR2 FQNEAQ (reference sequence). The CDR3 is 16 amino acids. V lost 5 bases, J lost 2 bases, and 16 bases lay in between. The TCR was taken from a human donor in good health. Some libraries in this study had Jurkat cell RNA spiked in. The source material was naive CD8+ T cells from blood, with Jurkat cell RNA spiked in. Subset described: FACS-sorted CD8+CD4-CCR7+CD45RA+ naive T cells. The chain uses TRBV7-9 and TRBJ2-1; possibly TRBD1 for D (6 bases). CDR3 in DNA: TGTGCCAGCAGCCCGCCGACAGGTTTCACCTACAATGAGCAGTTCTTC. It translates to CASSPPTGFTYNEQFF. The variable domain in full, completed from reference TRBV7-9 and TRBJ2-1, reads DTGVSQNPRHKITKRGQNVTFRCDPISEHNRLYWYRQTLGQGPEFLTYFQNEAQLEKSRLLSDRFSAERPKGSFSTLEIQRTEQGDSAMYLCASSPPTGFTYNEQFFGPGTRLTVL.